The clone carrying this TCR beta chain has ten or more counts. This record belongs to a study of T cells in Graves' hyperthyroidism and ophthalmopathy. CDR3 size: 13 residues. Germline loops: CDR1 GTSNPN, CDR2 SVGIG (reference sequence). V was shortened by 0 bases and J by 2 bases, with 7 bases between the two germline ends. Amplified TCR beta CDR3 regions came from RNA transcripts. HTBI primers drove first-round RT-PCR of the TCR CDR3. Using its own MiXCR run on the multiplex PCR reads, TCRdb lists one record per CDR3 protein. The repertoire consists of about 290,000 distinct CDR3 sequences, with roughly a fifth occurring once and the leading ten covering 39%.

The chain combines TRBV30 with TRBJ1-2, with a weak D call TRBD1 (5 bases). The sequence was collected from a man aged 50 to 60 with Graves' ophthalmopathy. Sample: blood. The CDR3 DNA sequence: TGTGCCTGGAGTGTAGCAGGGAACTATGGCTACACCTTC. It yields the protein CAWSVAGNYGYTF.